Listed below are T cell receptor beta chains from one sample, sequenced in a study of vaccination effects on CD4 cells after COVID-19. The assay was immunoSEQ multiplex PCR, and TCRdb's table has in-frame clones only and misses some. The sample has 40,000 to 45,000 clones, more than 65% seen once. Which antigens these TCRs recognize remains unknown. The specimen was CD4+ T cells from PBMCs cultured with HCoV-NL63 spike peptides, collected before COVID-19 vaccination. Receptor source: a human donor who received a COVID-19 vaccine. CDR3s include the opening cysteine and the closing phenylalanine or tryptophan. Each record gives: J gene, D gene, V gene, clone size, CDR3 protein, CDR3 DNA. A D gene is named only where the DNA matches it firmly. Clone size is not always given. Where it is, it says once, few, many or a class for expanded clones.

J: TRBJ1-2; D: TRBD1; V: TRBV4-3; size: NA; CDR3: CASSQVGGQGDLGYTF; DNA: TGCGCCAGCAGCCAAGTAGGGGGACAGGGGGATTTAGGCTACACCTTC
J: TRBJ1-5; D: NA; V: TRBV6-1; size: NA; CDR3: CASSEMAQGNQPQHF; DNA: TGTGCCAGCAGTGAAATGGCTCAGGGCAATCAGCCCCAGCATTTT
J: TRBJ1-4; D: NA; V: TRBV6-5; size: NA; CDR3: CASSTQGEKLFF; DNA: TGTGCCAGCAGTACACAAGGTGAAAAACTGTTTTTT
J: TRBJ1-3; D: NA; V: TRBV18; size: NA; CDR3: CASSPGRQAGGNTIYF; DNA: TGTGCCAGCTCACCCGGCCGACAGGCGGGGGGAAACACCATATATTTT
J: TRBJ1-2; D: TRBD1; V: TRBV5-5; size: NA; CDR3: CASSIGQGAMGYTF; DNA: TGTGCCAGCAGCATCGGACAGGGGGCTATGGGCTACACCTTC
J: TRBJ1-1; D: NA; V: TRBV18; size: NA; CDR3: CASSPRYLNTEAFF; DNA: TGTGCCAGCTCACCACGATACTTGAACACTGAAGCTTTCTTT
J: TRBJ1-3; D: NA; V: TRBV9; size: NA; CDR3: CASSRGSGNTIYF; DNA: TGTGCCAGCAGCAGAGGCTCTGGAAACACCATATATTTT
J: TRBJ1-1; D: TRBD1; V: TRBV2; size: few; CDR3: CASTLDRGFTEAFF; DNA: TGTGCCAGCACCCTTGACAGGGGTTTCACTGAAGCTTTCTTT
J: TRBJ2-3; D: NA; V: TRBV3-1/TRBV3-2; size: NA; CDR3: CASSQAADTQYF; DNA: TGTGCCAGCAGCCAGGCGGCGGATACGCAGTATTTT
J: TRBJ1-2; D: NA; V: TRBV6-6; size: NA; CDR3: CASSSGPGYTF; DNA: TGTGCCAGCAGTTCAGGACCTGGCTACACCTTC
J: TRBJ2-4; D: TRBD1; V: TRBV6-1; size: NA; CDR3: CASSAAGQGWAKNIQYF; DNA: TGTGCCAGCAGTGCGGCAGGACAGGGTTGGGCCAAAAACATTCAGTACTTC
J: TRBJ2-3; D: NA; V: TRBV2; size: NA; CDR3: CASSSTADTQYF; DNA: TGTGCCAGCAGTAGTACGGCGGATACGCAGTATTTT
J: TRBJ2-3; D: NA; V: TRBV3-1/TRBV3-2; size: NA; CDR3: CASSPKMGAGTGLLDTQYF; DNA: TGTGCCAGCAGCCCAAAGATGGGGGCCGGGACGGGACTATTGGATACGCAGTATTTT
J: TRBJ2-5; D: TRBD2; V: TRBV10-3; size: NA; CDR3: CAISGTSMETQYF; DNA: TGTGCCATCAGTGGGACTAGCATGGAGACCCAGTACTTC
J: TRBJ1-2; D: NA; V: TRBV2; size: NA; CDR3: CASSRRGPEGYGYTF; DNA: TGTGCCAGCAGTCGACGGGGTCCCGAGGGATATGGCTACACCTTC
J: TRBJ2-5; D: NA; V: TRBV5-1; size: NA; CDR3: CASSPLEGRETQYF; DNA: TGCGCCAGCAGCCCGTTGGAGGGGAGGGAGACCCAGTACTTC
J: TRBJ1-2; D: NA; V: TRBV3-1/TRBV3-2; size: NA; CDR3: CASSQLNYGYTF; DNA: TGTGCCAGCAGCCAATTGAACTATGGCTACACCTTC
J: TRBJ2-3; D: TRBD2; V: TRBV11-2; size: NA; CDR3: CASSLGLAGVNTDTQYF; DNA: TGTGCCAGCAGCTTGGGGCTAGCGGGGGTTAACACAGATACGCAGTATTTT
J: TRBJ2-3; D: NA; V: TRBV10-1; size: NA; CDR3: CASNQDTDTQYF; DNA: TGCGCCAGCAATCAGGACACAGATACGCAGTATTTT
J: TRBJ1-2; D: NA; V: TRBV24-1; size: NA; CDR3: CATSDSRMLMDGYTF; DNA: TGTGCCACCAGTGATTCCCGTATGCTCATGGATGGCTACACCTTC
J: TRBJ2-3; D: NA; V: TRBV10-1; size: NA; CDR3: CASSPVSRTDTQYF; DNA: TGCGCCAGCAGTCCAGTTAGCCGCACAGATACGCAGTATTTT
J: TRBJ1-5; D: NA; V: TRBV7-8; size: NA; CDR3: CASSLAGRGSGNQPQHF; DNA: TGTGCCAGCAGCTTAGCGGGCAGGGGATCGGGCAATCAGCCCCAGCATTTT
J: TRBJ2-3; D: TRBD2; V: TRBV7-3; size: NA; CDR3: CASSLLPFAGGPTSVTDTQYF; DNA: TGTGCCAGCAGCTTACTTCCGTTTGCGGGGGGGCCTACTTCGGTCACAGATACGCAGTATTTT
J: TRBJ1-2; D: TRBD1; V: TRBV5-5; size: few; CDR3: CASSLMGQGNYGYTF; DNA: TGTGCCAGCAGCCTGATGGGACAGGGGAACTATGGCTACACCTTC